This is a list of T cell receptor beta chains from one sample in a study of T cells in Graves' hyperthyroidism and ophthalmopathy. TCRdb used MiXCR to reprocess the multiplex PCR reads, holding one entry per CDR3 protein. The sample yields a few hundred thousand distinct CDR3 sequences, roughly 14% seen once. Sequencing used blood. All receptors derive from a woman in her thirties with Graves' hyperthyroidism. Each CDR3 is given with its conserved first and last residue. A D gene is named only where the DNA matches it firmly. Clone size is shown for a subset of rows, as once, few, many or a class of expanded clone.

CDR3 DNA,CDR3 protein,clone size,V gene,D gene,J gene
TGTGCCAGCAGCAAAGCCGGGACAGCAACTAATGAAAAACTGTTTTTT,CASSKAGTATNEKLFF,.,TRBV7-9,TRBD1,TRBJ1-4
TGCGCCAGCATTCGGGGCAGAGTCCATAATTCACCCCTCCACTTT,CASIRGRVHNSPLHF,few,TRBV10-1,.,TRBJ1-6
TGCGCCAGCAGCCAAGATTGGGACGGATCCTACGAGCAGTACTTC,CASSQDWDGSYEQYF,.,TRBV4-3,.,TRBJ2-7
TGCAGCCACGGGGAGTACCAAGAGACCCAGTACTTC,CSHGEYQETQYF,few,TRBV29-1,.,TRBJ2-5
TGTGCCATCAGTGAGTCGGTCGGGGACGAGCAGTACTTC,CAISESVGDEQYF,.,TRBV10-3,.,TRBJ2-7
TGTGCCAGCAGTCTGCCTTGGGGGAACACTGAAGCTTTCTTT,CASSLPWGNTEAFF,many,TRBV6-1,.,TRBJ1-1
TGTGCCAGCAGAGAGACGGGGAACACTGAAGCTTTCTTT,CASRETGNTEAFF,many,TRBV12-3/TRBV12-4,.,TRBJ1-1
TGTGCCAGCAGTCAGATGGTTAGCACAGATACGCAGTATTTT,CASSQMVSTDTQYF,.,TRBV25-1,.,TRBJ2-3
TGTGCCAGTAGTTTCTCCGGGACCATAACAGATACGCAGTATTTT,CASSFSGTITDTQYF,few,TRBV19,.,TRBJ2-3
TGCGCCAGCAGCTTTCTAATAGCGGGAGACGTAGAGACCCAGTACTTC,CASSFLIAGDVETQYF,many,TRBV5-1,TRBD2,TRBJ2-5
TGTGCCAGTAGTACCCTACCGGGACGGAACACTGAAGCTTTCTTT,CASSTLPGRNTEAFF,few,TRBV19,.,TRBJ1-1
TGTGCCAGTGAAACAGGGGCCTCCAACTATGGCTACACCTTC,CASETGASNYGYTF,.,TRBV6-1,TRBD1,TRBJ1-2
TGTGCCAGCAGTGACCCGTGGACAGGGAGAACAGATACGCAGTATTTT,CASSDPWTGRTDTQYF,many,TRBV28,TRBD1,TRBJ2-3
TGCAGTGTACTAGGGGACACCGGGGAGCTGTTTTTT,CSVLGDTGELFF,many,TRBV20-1,.,TRBJ2-2
TGTGCCAGCAGGGACGGGGGCATCTCCTACGAGCAGTACTTC,CASRDGGISYEQYF,many,TRBV28,.,TRBJ2-7
TGTGCCAGCGCTACCACAGATACGCAGTATTTT,CASATTDTQYF,.,TRBV2,.,TRBJ2-3
TGTGCCAGCAGTCAAAAGGTAGCGGGCGCATCGCACAATGAGCAGTTCTTC,CASSQKVAGASHNEQFF,.,TRBV6-2/TRBV6-3,TRBD2,TRBJ2-1